This T cell receptor (beta chain) appears in the sequencing data of a study of CD8 T cells in ankylosing spondylitis (TCRdb year 2017). As for the study more broadly: The study profiled T cell receptor beta repertoires in healthy donors and ankylosing spondylitis patients to find disease-linked TCR variants. The full study cohort was made up of about two dozen ankylosing spondylitis patients and 95 to 130 healthy donors. Peripheral blood samples were taken, and synovial fluid was additionally collected from ankylosing spondylitis patients.

Instrument used: Illumina HiSeq 2500. Quantitative 5'-RACE with molecular barcodes was the method used to prepare the TCR beta libraries. Per the authors' processing: A new computational method based on a probabilistic model of VDJ rearrangement was used to identify disease-linked TCR variants. Clones were called with MiXCR by TCRdb after fastp trimmed the public reads at Q25, and only in-frame beta chains were retained. When rows share a CDR3 protein, they turn into one entry using the most common DNA and genes. TCRdb assigned the V and J calls; the authors' analysis was not used. The sample table lists approximately 250,000 distinct CDR3 sequences, roughly a tenth of them with a count of one. Less than 3% of the sample belongs to the ten largest clones. The paper's findings and limits, for the study overall: Blood from ankylosing spondylitis patients appeared to be characterized by a TCR beta motif made up of seven or eight highly homologous amino acid variants. Some of the motif variants had been reported before in the synovial fluid and blood of reactive arthritis patients, a finding that suggests common disease-initiation mechanisms. In peripheral blood, the disease-linked clones were found at relatively low frequencies and had a CD8+ phenotype. According to the report, matched synovial fluid samples from ankylosing spondylitis patients were significantly enriched for the disease-linked clones.

This clonotype was observed at least ten times. The antigen it binds to is not known. No quality values exist for individual bases; no much larger clone is one base distant. CDR1 and CDR2 are read off the germline V gene (reference sequence) as DFQATT and SNEGSKA. The CDR3 runs 12 amino acids, cysteine and phenylalanine included. Kept here is only the CDR3 DNA, which spans 36 bases and is read in frame from base 1. V and J are truncated by 3 bases and 0 bases respectively, leaving an intervening sequence of 6 bases. The receptor was derived from a male donor with ankylosing spondylitis or in good health (not recorded which). The sequenced material came from blood, either unsorted or a sorted T cell fraction (not recorded which). The V and J segments used are TRBV20-1 and TRBJ2-7; confidence is insufficient to name the D gene. The DNA sequence reads TGCAGTGCTAGGAAAACCTCCTACGAGCAGTACTTC. Translated, it gives CSARKTSYEQYF.